The 26 T cell receptor beta chains reported below all come from one sample, sequenced in a study of blood T cell repertoires in COVID-19. Assay: immunoSEQ multiplex PCR; the TCRdb copy retains only in-frame clones and omits some. The repertoire includes approximately 93,000 clones, less than 80% of them detected once, and about 15% sits in the top ten. Input material: peripheral blood. The receptor source for this set is a woman older than 75 with acute or convalescent COVID-19.

The chain carries TRBV2 and TRBJ2-2; 12 bases map to TRBD2. CDR3 length equals 19 residues. With V trimmed by 7 bases and J by 3 bases, 15 bases remained unmatched. CDR1 and CDR2 from the germline V gene are SNHLY and FYNNEI. The CDR3 region is CASKPPGLAGSRDTGELFF. The CDR3 DNA reads as TGTGCCAGCAAACCCCCGGGACTAGCGGGTTCTCGGGACACCGGGGAGCTGTTTTTT.

This clone was detected a few times. The gene calls are TRBV19 and TRBJ2-4, with D perhaps matching TRBD2 (5 bases). The germline gives CDR1 LNHDA, CDR2 SQIVND (reference sequence). This CDR3 comprises 19 residues. Trimming took off 6 bases at V and 0 bases at J, with 24 bases between the two ends. CDR3 nucleotide sequence: TGTGCCAGTAGCCCTCCCTGGTGGAGGAACTCAATAGCCAAAAACATTCAGTACTTC. Its protein is CASSPPWWRNSIAKNIQYF.

The count of this clone is one. V is TRBV24-1 and J is TRBJ1-2; the D gene is possibly TRBD1 (5 bases). V was pared by 10 bases and J by 7 bases, with 21 bases between. Germline loops: CDR1 KGHDR, CDR2 SFDVKD. This CDR3 comprises 14 residues. The CDR3 sequence: CATKAQGEGGGYTF. The CDR3 DNA reads as TGTGCCACTAAAGCACAAGGGGAGGGTGGTGGCTACACCTTC.

The chain recombines TRBV7-2 with TRBJ2-1; possibly TRBD2 for D (6 bases). The CDR3 has 13 amino acids. The germline CDR1 and CDR2 sequences are SGHTA and FQGNSA. Trimming cost V 6 bases and J 8 bases, with 14 bases left between them. For the CDR3, the DNA is TGTGCCAGCAGTGCGGGGAGAAGGGATGAGCAGTTCTTC. This encodes CASSAGRRDEQFF.

The J gene is TRBJ1-2, the V gene TRBV6-5; D not resolved. The CDR3 runs to 14 residues. The V end lost 3 bases, the J end lost 4 bases, and 12 bases lay between the germline ends. Germline lookup yields CDR1 MNHEY and CDR2 SVGAGI. The CDR3 DNA sequence: TGTGCCAGCAGTTATTTAGCCGGAAGCTATGGCTACACCTTC. This gives the protein CASSYLAGSYGYTF.

The chain joins TRBV7-2 to TRBJ1-2; 8 nucleotides match TRBD1. J was trimmed by 5 bases and V by 4 bases; bases with no gene match: 6. Germline V gene lookup returns CDR1 SGHTA and CDR2 FQGNSA. This CDR3 is 14 amino acids long. The CDR3 DNA is TGTGCCAGCAGCTCCGGGACAGGCAAATATGGCTACACCTTC. Its protein product is CASSSGTGKYGYTF.

A word on this clone: This CDR3 is also generated by other DNA sequences in the sample. The rearrangement links TRBV7-3 to TRBJ2-1, with 8 bases aligning to TRBD2. Germline-derived CDR1 and CDR2 are SGHTA and FQGTGA. The CDR3 has 13 amino acids. The ends lost 5 bases at V and 4 bases at J; junction bases unmatched: 1. In DNA, the CDR3 is TGTGCCAGCAGCCCGGGGGGGTACAATGAGCAGTTCTTC. Its translation: CASSPGGYNEQFF. The whole variable domain, filled in from reference TRBV7-3 and TRBJ2-1, reads GAGVSQTPSNKVTEKGKYVELRCDPISGHTALYWYRQSLGQGPEFLIYFQGTGAADDSGLPNDRFFAVRPEGSVSTLKIQRTERGDSAVYLCASSPGGYNEQFFGPGTRLTVL.

The chain employs TRBV6-6 and TRBJ1-2, with TRBD1 identical over 10 bases. The ends lost 2 bases at V and 4 bases at J; junction bases unmatched: 7. CDR3 length: 16 amino acids. Looked up from germline, CDR1 is MNHNY and CDR2 is SVGAGI (reference sequence). The DNA of the CDR3 is TGTGCCAGCAGTTACCCCGACAGGGGGCTAGTCTATGGCTACACCTTC. The encoded protein is CASSYPDRGLVYGYTF.

This clone was recorded once. This sequence joins TRBV3-1 (or the pseudogene TRBV3-2) and TRBJ1-2; D gene unclear. Germline V CDR1 and CDR2: LGHDT, YNNKEL (reference sequence). V was cut by 0 bases and J by 1 base, with 3 bases left in between. The CDR3 is 13 residues long. The CDR3 region has the DNA TGTGCCAGCAGCCAAGATAATAACTATGGCTACACCTTC. Encoded protein: CASSQDNNYGYTF.

In regard to this clone: The sample contains more than one DNA sequence encoding this CDR3. This chain connects TRBV5-1 to TRBJ2-4; 9 bases are a match to TRBD1. The CDR3 runs to 19 residues. Germline V gene data show CDR1 as SGHRS and CDR2 as YFSETQ. V trimming: 5 bases; J trimming: 0 bases; junction bases outside the gene matches: 15. The CDR3 loop reads CASSSPDSTGGIAKNIQYF. CDR3 bases: TGCGCCAGCAGTTCCCCTGACTCGACAGGGGGGATAGCCAAAAACATTCAGTACTTC.

The chain uses TRBV7-3 and TRBJ1-1, with TRBD1 as a possible D gene (5 bases). V was cut by 0 bases and J by 2 bases, with 7 bases left in between. Germline CDR1 and CDR2: SGHTA and FQGTGA. The CDR3 is 14 amino acids. The DNA of the CDR3 is TGTGCCAGCAGCTTAACGGGGGGTAACACTGAAGCTTTCTTT. Translated: CASSLTGGNTEAFF.

CDR3 protein: CASSLVERYNEQFF. For the CDR3, the DNA is TGTGCCAGCAGCTTGGTCGAGCGCTACAATGAGCAGTTCTTC. The chain joins TRBV5-6 to TRBJ2-1; D remains ambiguous. Trimming shortened V by 0 bases and J by 3 bases, and 7 bases separated the two germline ends. The germline gives CDR1 SGHDT, CDR2 YYEEEE. The CDR3 sequence is 14 residues long.

This clone has only one observation. The V gene is TRBV9, the J gene TRBJ2-2; maybe TRBD2 (7 bases). There are 15 residues in the CDR3. Germline V CDR1 and CDR2: SGDLS, YYNGEE. Deletions cut 0 bases from V and 5 bases from J, with 11 bases between. CDR3 DNA sequence: TGTGCCAGCAGCGTAGGCGGGGGCATAACCGGGGAGCTGTTTTTT. Protein product: CASSVGGGITGELFF.

The chain uses TRBV12-3 or TRBV12-4 and TRBJ2-3; D uncertain. V was shortened by 3 bases and J by 6 bases, with 7 bases between the two germline ends. The CDR3 extends over 12 amino acids. CDR3 coding DNA: TGTGCCAGCAGTTTTTCGAGGGATACGCAGTATTTT. Translated, it gives CASSFSRDTQYF.

The chain has TRBV29-1 and TRBJ2-1; D is ambiguous. Trimming pared 2 bases from V and 0 bases from J, leaving 14 bases between. The CDR3 sequence is 16 residues long. The germline gives CDR1 SQVTM, CDR2 ANQGSEA. Written as DNA, the CDR3 is TGCAGCGTTGAAAAGTGGCAGGCGAGCTCCTACAATGAGCAGTTCTTC. Its protein is CSVEKWQASSYNEQFF.

The rearrangement uses TRBV7-6 and TRBJ2-7; 7 bases align to TRBD1. The CDR3 totals 16 residues. Germline CDR1 is SGHVS and CDR2 is FNYEAQ. The ends lost 5 bases at V and 3 bases at J; junction bases unmatched: 13. Here the CDR3 reads CASSAATGAMIYEQYF. CDR3 coding DNA: TGTGCCAGCAGCGCGGCCACAGGGGCTATGATCTACGAGCAGTACTTC.

The chain joins TRBV28 to TRBJ2-1; 8 positions agree with TRBD1. The CDR3 consists of 16 residues. The ends lost 5 bases at V and 5 bases at J; junction bases unmatched: 11. The germline CDR1 and CDR2 sequences are MDHEN and SYDVKM. For the CDR3, the DNA is TGTGCCAGCAGTCCCCGGGGACAGGTCCGGAACAATGAGCAGTTCTTC. This sequence encodes CASSPRGQVRNNEQFF.

This clone was counted between two and nine times. The chain recombines TRBV6-2 or TRBV6-3 with TRBJ1-1; D is unclear. V lost 4 bases to trimming and J lost 1 base, with 7 bases between them. Germline V gene lookup returns CDR1 MNHEY and CDR2 SVGEGT. This CDR3 comprises 13 residues. The CDR3 sequence: CASSWYKNTEAFF. The CDR3 DNA follows: TGTGCCAGCAGTTGGTACAAGAACACTGAAGCTTTCTTT.

The J gene is TRBJ1-2, the V gene TRBV12-3 or TRBV12-4, with 7 bases lining up with TRBD1. The CDR3 contains 13 residues. Germline trimming cut 5 bases from V and 4 bases from J; bases unmatched to any gene: 4. CDR3 DNA sequence: TGTGCCAGCAGTCGCGACAGGGCCTATGGCTACACCTTC. It is translated as CASSRDRAYGYTF.

The chain carries TRBV9 and TRBJ1-5; 10 positions agree with TRBD1. Germline-derived CDR1 and CDR2 are SGDLS and YYNGEE. The CDR3 extends over 16 amino acids. The junction had 12 bases not matched to a gene; V was cut back by 10 bases and J by 2 bases. The CDR3: CARPENGTGGNQPQHF. In DNA, the CDR3 is TGTGCCCGTCCAGAAAACGGGACAGGGGGCAATCAGCCCCAGCATTTT.

The rearrangement links TRBV4-3 to TRBJ2-1; a possible D gene is TRBD1 (6 bases). Trimming cost V 4 bases and J 0 bases, with 10 bases left between them. Germline V gene lookup returns CDR1 LGHNA and CDR2 YSLEER. The CDR3 spans 15 residues. The CDR3 reads CASSRQGGSYNEQFF. The CDR3 DNA reads TGCGCCAGCAGCCGTCAAGGGGGCTCCTACAATGAGCAGTTCTTC.

The chain couples TRBV4-2 to TRBJ1-5; 9 nucleotides match TRBD1. CDR1 is LGHNA, CDR2 YNFKEQ, per germline. V gave up 0 bases and J gave up 4 bases; unmatched junction bases: 7. This CDR3 region has 17 residues. The CDR3 reads CASSQDFLTGGNQPQHF. In nucleotides, the CDR3 is TGTGCCAGCAGCCAAGATTTTTTGACAGGGGGGAATCAGCCCCAGCATTTT.

The chain recombines TRBV6-5 with TRBJ1-1; a possible D gene is TRBD1 (5 bases). CDR3 length: 13 amino acids. The germline gives CDR1 MNHEY, CDR2 SVGAGI. Between the trimmed V and J ends, which lost 11 bases and 8 bases, there was a span of 21 bases. Here the CDR3 reads CASYLAWAGEAFF. In DNA, the CDR3 is TGTGCCTCCTACTTGGCGTGGGCAGGGGAAGCTTTCTTT.

The table lists this clone with a few counts. This chain joins TRBV6-2 or TRBV6-3 and TRBJ2-7, with a tentative D call TRBD1 (6 bases). V was trimmed by 5 bases and J by 0 bases, leaving 20 bases between them. This CDR3 has 17 amino acids. Germline lookup yields CDR1 MNHEY and CDR2 SVGEGT. Here the CDR3 DNA reads TGTGCCAGCAGTAAGGCCCTCAGGGGCCGCCACTCCTACGAGCAGTACTTC. The encoded protein is CASSKALRGRHSYEQYF.

The genes are TRBV19 and TRBJ1-1; maybe TRBD1 (5 bases). Germline V gives CDR1 LNHDA, CDR2 SQIVND (reference sequence). Trimming shortened V by 6 bases and J by 2 bases, and 19 bases separated the two germline ends. The CDR3 totals 16 residues. The CDR3 sequence is CASSPIGARSNTEAFF. CDR3 coding DNA: TGTGCCAGTAGCCCTATAGGGGCGAGAAGCAACACTGAAGCTTTCTTT.

J is TRBJ2-5 and V is TRBV10-3; 8 bases align to TRBD2. The CDR3 is 13 residues long. The V segment lost 5 bases and the J segment 3 bases; nucleotides outside the gene matches: 2. Germline assignment: CDR1 ENHRY and CDR2 SYGVKD. The CDR3 sequence is CAISSGGEETQYF. The CDR3, as DNA: TGTGCCATCAGTTCGGGGGGGGAAGAGACCCAGTACTTC.